This is a list of T cell receptor beta chains from one sample in a study of OX40 agonist ivuxolimab in advanced cancers. The data were produced by immunoSEQ multiplex PCR, yet TCRdb's version contains in-frame clones alone and is incomplete. The sample contains 40,000 or so clones, around 82% of which appear only once. Specimen: CD4+ or CD8+ T cells sorted from blood, collected in a trial of the OX40 agonist ivuxolimab. The receptors were sampled from an adult with an advanced solid tumor such as melanoma, head and neck, liver or kidney cancer. Each CDR3 is given with its conserved first and last residue. Each record gives: clone size, V gene, D gene, J gene, CDR3 protein, CDR3 DNA. D genes are given only for firm matches. Not every row has a clone size; where given, it reads once, few, many or a size class.

size: .
V: TRBV6-4
D: .
J: TRBJ2-2
CDR3: CASSGKKNGELFF
DNA: TGTGCCAGCAGTGGCAAAAAGAACGGGGAGCTGTTTTTT

size: .
V: TRBV27
D: TRBD2
J: TRBJ2-3
CDR3: CASLAGGPFSTQYF
DNA: TGTGCCAGTTTAGCGGGAGGGCCCTTTAGTACGCAGTATTTT

size: .
V: TRBV4-1
D: .
J: TRBJ1-1
CDR3: CASSQDRGGTEAFF
DNA: TGCGCCAGCAGCCAAGATCGGGGCGGGACTGAAGCTTTCTTT

size: .
V: TRBV11-2
D: TRBD1
J: TRBJ2-1
CDR3: CASSITRTGGDEQFF
DNA: TGTGCCAGCAGCATCACAAGGACAGGGGGGGATGAGCAGTTCTTC

size: few
V: TRBV5-6
D: .
J: TRBJ1-1
CDR3: CASSLVGGVKQNTEAFF
DNA: TGTGCCAGCAGCTTGGTGGGAGGGGTCAAACAGAACACTGAAGCTTTCTTT

size: .
V: TRBV5-6
D: .
J: TRBJ2-5
CDR3: CASSLAGPETQYF
DNA: TGTGCCAGCAGCTTGGCAGGGCCGGAGACCCAGTACTTC

size: .
V: TRBV6-5
D: .
J: TRBJ2-2
CDR3: CASSYSGSGELFF
DNA: TGTGCCAGCAGTTACTCTGGTTCTGGGGAGCTGTTTTTT

size: .
V: TRBV29-1
D: .
J: TRBJ1-1
CDR3: CSVLGDSHAGTEAFF
DNA: TGCAGCGTCCTAGGGGATTCCCACGCGGGCACTGAAGCTTTCTTT

size: few
V: TRBV7-9
D: .
J: TRBJ1-2
CDR3: CASSFGYGYTF
DNA: TGTGCCAGCAGCTTTGGCTATGGCTACACCTTC

size: .
V: TRBV7-8
D: .
J: TRBJ2-2
CDR3: CASSFRGAGELFF
DNA: TGTGCCAGCAGCTTTAGGGGGGCCGGGGAGCTGTTTTTT

size: .
V: TRBV28
D: TRBD2
J: TRBJ2-7
CDR3: CARIRRGLAIEQYF
DNA: TGTGCGAGAATTCGGAGGGGACTAGCGATCGAGCAGTACTTC

size: few
V: TRBV4-2
D: TRBD1
J: TRBJ2-2
CDR3: CASSQLTGGNTGELFF
DNA: TGTGCCAGCAGCCAATTGACAGGGGGGAACACCGGGGAGCTGTTTTTT

size: .
V: TRBV9
D: TRBD1
J: TRBJ1-1
CDR3: CASSVDPGGTEAFF
DNA: TGTGCCAGCAGCGTAGATCCAGGGGGCACTGAAGCTTTCTTT

size: once
V: TRBV7-3
D: TRBD2
J: TRBJ2-3
CDR3: CASSSSRLAADTQYF
DNA: TGTGCCAGCAGCTCAAGCCGACTAGCAGCCGATACGCAGTATTTT

size: .
V: TRBV29-1
D: .
J: TRBJ2-5
CDR3: CSVWKGETQYF
DNA: TGCAGCGTTTGGAAGGGGGAGACCCAGTACTTC

size: .
V: TRBV19
D: .
J: TRBJ2-2
CDR3: CASSIGRFRTGELFF
DNA: TGTGCCAGTAGTATAGGAAGGTTTAGAACCGGGGAGCTGTTTTTT

size: .
V: TRBV27
D: .
J: TRBJ2-5
CDR3: CASSLRSGTLQETQYF
DNA: TGTGCCAGCAGTTTACGGTCCGGGACACTTCAAGAGACCCAGTACTTC

size: .
V: TRBV5-5
D: .
J: TRBJ2-7
CDR3: CASSPRGRTYEQYF
DNA: TGTGCCAGCAGCCCCCGGGGGCGCACCTACGAGCAGTACTTC

size: .
V: TRBV7-7
D: TRBD2
J: TRBJ2-1
CDR3: CASSSLPGLADYNEQFF
DNA: TGTGCTAGCAGTTCCCTGCCGGGACTAGCGGACTACAATGAGCAGTTCTTC

size: .
V: TRBV21-1
D: .
J: TRBJ2-7
CDR3: CASSRGRGSEEQYF
DNA: TGTGCCAGCAGCAGGGGAAGGGGCAGCGAGGAGCAGTACTTC

size: .
V: TRBV4-3
D: .
J: TRBJ2-1
CDR3: CASSQASSYNEQFF
DNA: TGCGCCAGCAGCCAGGCTAGCTCCTACAATGAGCAGTTCTTC

size: .
V: TRBV5-8
D: .
J: TRBJ2-5
CDR3: CASSLARETQYF
DNA: TGTGCCAGCAGCTTGGCCCGGGAGACCCAGTACTTC

size: few
V: TRBV4-1
D: TRBD1
J: TRBJ1-2
CDR3: CASSQALAGTDSYGYTF
DNA: TGCGCCAGCAGCCAAGCCCTGGCCGGGACAGACTCCTATGGCTACACCTTC

size: .
V: TRBV19
D: .
J: TRBJ1-5
CDR3: CATAPGGAGNQPQHF
DNA: TGTGCCACCGCACCGGGGGGGGCTGGCAATCAGCCCCAGCATTTT

size: few
V: TRBV11-2
D: .
J: TRBJ1-1
CDR3: CASSFVNTEAFF
DNA: TGTGCCAGCAGCTTTGTGAACACTGAAGCTTTCTTT

size: .
V: TRBV28
D: .
J: TRBJ1-2
CDR3: CATPGQLNYGYTF
DNA: TGTGCGACGCCAGGTCAGCTTAACTATGGCTACACCTTC

size: .
V: TRBV5-1
D: .
J: TRBJ1-2
CDR3: CASSLADRYGYTF
DNA: TGCGCCAGCAGCTTGGCCGACAGATATGGCTACACCTTC

size: .
V: TRBV15
D: .
J: TRBJ2-5
CDR3: CATSNRLAGETQYF
DNA: TGTGCCACCAGCAACCGACTTGCCGGGGAGACCCAGTACTTC

size: .
V: TRBV28
D: TRBD1
J: TRBJ2-2
CDR3: CASSLSFGQGSVELFF
DNA: TGTGCCAGCAGTTTGTCCTTTGGACAGGGGTCTGTGGAGCTGTTTTTT

size: .
V: TRBV6-5
D: .
J: TRBJ2-2
CDR3: CASSWATNTGELFF
DNA: TGTGCCAGCAGTTGGGCTACGAACACCGGGGAGCTGTTTTTT

size: medium-sized
V: TRBV5-6
D: .
J: TRBJ1-5
CDR3: CASSQSGRANQPQHF
DNA: TGTGCCAGCAGCCAATCAGGCAGGGCGAATCAGCCCCAGCATTTT

size: .
V: TRBV5-1
D: .
J: TRBJ1-6
CDR3: CASSLASPGQYNSPLHF
DNA: TGCGCCAGCAGCTTGGCCTCCCCGGGACAATATAATTCACCCCTCCACTTT

size: once
V: TRBV7-2
D: .
J: TRBJ1-2
CDR3: CASSPLSGGIDGYTF
DNA: TGTGCCAGCAGCCCCCTCTCGGGGGGTATCGATGGCTACACCTTC

size: .
V: TRBV7-3
D: .
J: TRBJ2-1
CDR3: CASSLLAFEGTQYSSYNEQFF
DNA: TGTGCCAGCAGCTTACTAGCGTTCGAGGGCACCCAATACAGCTCCTACAATGAGCAGTTCTTC

size: .
V: TRBV11-2
D: .
J: TRBJ1-5
CDR3: CASSLAGDGQPQHF
DNA: TGTGCCAGCAGCTTAGCTGGTGACGGTCAGCCCCAGCATTTT

size: .
V: TRBV2
D: .
J: TRBJ2-6
CDR3: CARQLSGANVLTF
DNA: TGTGCCAGGCAGCTCTCTGGGGCCAACGTCCTGACTTTC